This record concerns one T cell receptor (beta chain) sequence. The record originates from a study of OX40 agonist ivuxolimab in advanced cancers. Data came from immunoSEQ multiplex PCR; TCRdb stores just in-frame clones and leaves some out. The sample carries about 140,000 clones, 75% to 95% recorded once. Trimming removed 2 bases at V and 4 bases at J, with 4 bases between. Looked up from germline, CDR1 is SGHRS and CDR2 is YFSETQ. There are 12 residues in the CDR3. Autoimmune disease history or systemic immunosuppression disqualified patients. On cycle 4 day 1 and cycle 7 day 1, as well as at baseline, blood was sampled.

The clonotype was recovered from an adult with an advanced solid tumor such as melanoma, head and neck, liver or kidney cancer. This sequence joins TRBV5-1 and TRBJ1-3; D ambiguous. The input for sequencing was CD4+ or CD8+ T cells sorted from blood, taken in a trial of the OX40 agonist ivuxolimab. The CDR3 region is CASSFDGNTIYF. CDR3 DNA: TGCGCCAGCAGCTTCGACGGAAACACCATATATTTT.